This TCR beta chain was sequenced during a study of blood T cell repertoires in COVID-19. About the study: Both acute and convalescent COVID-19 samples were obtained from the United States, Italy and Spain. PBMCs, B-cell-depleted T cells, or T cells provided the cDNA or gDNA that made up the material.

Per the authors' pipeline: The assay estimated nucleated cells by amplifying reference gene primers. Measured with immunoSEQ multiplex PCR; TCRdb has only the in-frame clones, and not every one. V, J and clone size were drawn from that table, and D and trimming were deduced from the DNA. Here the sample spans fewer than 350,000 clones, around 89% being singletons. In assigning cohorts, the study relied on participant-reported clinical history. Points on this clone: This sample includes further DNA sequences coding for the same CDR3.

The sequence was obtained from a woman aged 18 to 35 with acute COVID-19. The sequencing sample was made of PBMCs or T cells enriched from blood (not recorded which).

CDR3 coding DNA: TGCGCCAGCAGCTCGCGTAGCGGGACCTACGAGCAGTACTTC. It is translated as CASSSRSGTYEQYF. This chain links TRBV5-1 with TRBJ2-7, with 8 bases fitting TRBD2. The V gene's germline CDR1 is SGHRS and CDR2 YFSETQ. The ends lost 3 bases at V and 2 bases at J; junction bases unmatched: 4. The CDR3 length is 14 residues.